This is a list of T cell receptor beta chains from one sample in a study of CD4 T cells in relation to SARS-CoV-2 and coronaviruses. This table comes from immunoSEQ multiplex PCR, and its TCRdb copy is limited to in-frame clones, with some not included. The table lists around 20,000 clones, roughly four fifths of them singletons, with about a fifth in the top ten. The antigens for these receptors are not known. Sequenced: CD4+ T cells from PBMCs, cultured in vitro. Receptor source: a human donor in good health. Both conserved end residues are part of each CDR3. For some rows the clone size is stated as once, few or many, or as a class when expanded; others skip it.

abundance	v_gene	j_gene	CDR3aa
-	TRBV13	TRBJ1-4	CASSNYRGDEKLFF
-	TRBV7-9	TRBJ2-3	CASSLNRVAYDTQYF
-	TRBV27	TRBJ1-2	CASSLQPGQPLEGYTF
-	TRBV5-1	TRBJ1-2	CASSVEGQGARGYTF
few	TRBV5-1	TRBJ2-7	CASSSGLAAYEQYF
-	TRBV4-3	TRBJ1-4	CASSHISRNEKLFF
-	TRBV11-2	TRBJ2-7	CASSQSGGGPYEQYF
-	TRBV10-3	TRBJ1-4	CAISEGQGGNEKLFF
few	TRBV4-1	TRBJ2-5	CASSQGTPPQTQYF
-	TRBV6-5	TRBJ2-1	CASKGQAVNEQFF